A selection of T cell receptor beta chains follows, all from one sample in a study of vaccination and CD4 T cells after COVID-19. TCRdb processed the PCR reads anew with MiXCR; each CDR3 protein has one entry. The sample includes 16,000 or so distinct CDR3 sequences, around 44% of them seen just once. No antigen has been assigned to these receptors. The source material was CD4+ T cells from blood, cultured in vitro, sampled after SARS-CoV-2 vaccination. The receptors here all came from a human donor who had recovered from COVID-19. The CDR3 runs from the conserved cysteine through the conserved F or W. D genes are given only for firm matches. Clone size is not always given. Where it is, it says once, few, many or a class for expanded clones.

V gene,D gene,J gene,clone size,CDR3 protein,CDR3 DNA
TRBV24-1,TRBD2,TRBJ2-3,few,CATSGLAGTDTQYF,TGTGCCACCAGTGGGCTAGCGGGGACAGATACGCAGTATTTT
TRBV4-2,.,TRBJ2-7,.,CASSRGLSYEQYF,TGTGCCAGCAGTCGTGGACTATCCTACGAGCAGTACTTC
TRBV7-8,TRBD1,TRBJ2-1,.,CASSPIRGRKNEQFF,TGTGCCAGCAGCCCGATCAGGGGGCGCAAAAATGAGCAGTTCTTC
TRBV18,TRBD1,TRBJ1-6,once,CASSQRQGGSSPLHF,TGTGCCAGCTCACAAAGACAGGGGGGTAGTTCACCCCTCCACTTT
TRBV20-1,.,TRBJ2-7,.,CSADASANEQYF,TGCAGTGCCGATGCCTCTGCGAACGAGCAGTACTTC
TRBV7-2,TRBD1,TRBJ2-5,medium-sized,CASSLDRGETQYF,TGTGCCAGCAGCTTAGACAGGGGAGAGACCCAGTACTTC
TRBV28,.,TRBJ1-2,medium-sized,CASSFGKANYGYTF,TGTGCCAGCAGTTTTGGAAAGGCTAACTATGGCTACACCTTC
TRBV20-1,TRBD2,TRBJ2-1,.,CSARGPSGSYNEQFF,TGCAGTGCTAGAGGTCCTAGCGGGAGTTACAATGAGCAGTTCTTC
TRBV12-3/TRBV12-4,TRBD2,TRBJ2-3,once,CASSAHSGRGAHTDTQYF,TGTGCCAGCAGCGCTCACAGCGGGAGAGGGGCTCACACAGATACGCAGTATTTT
TRBV10-3,.,TRBJ2-1,.,CAISEGPSPDNEQFF,TGTGCCATCAGTGAGGGTCCTAGCCCGGATAATGAGCAGTTCTTC
TRBV20-1,TRBD1,TRBJ2-1,once,CSALGTGCNEQFF,TGCAGTGCTCTAGGGACAGGTTGCAATGAGCAGTTCTTC
TRBV9,.,TRBJ2-5,.,CASSTTGVWETQYF,TGTGCCAGCAGCACTACGGGAGTTTGGGAGACCCAGTACTTC
TRBV7-8,TRBD1,TRBJ1-1,few,CASSLITGGGTEAFF,TGTGCCAGCAGCTTGATCACAGGGGGGGGCACTGAAGCTTTCTTT
TRBV7-2,.,TRBJ2-5,few,CASSRTETQYF,TGTGCCAGCAGCCGCACGGAGACCCAGTACTTC
TRBV7-9,.,TRBJ1-1,few,CASSNPDTGDTEAFF,TGTGCCAGCAGCAATCCGGACACCGGGGACACTGAAGCTTTCTTT
TRBV19,.,TRBJ1-5,.,CASSTFHTGNQPQHF,TGTGCCAGTAGTACATTTCACACAGGCAATCAGCCCCAGCATTTT
TRBV20-1,TRBD2,TRBJ2-1,.,CSARAPGIRASGFYNEQFF,TGCAGTGCTAGAGCCCCAGGGATTCGAGCTAGCGGGTTCTACAATGAGCAGTTCTTC
TRBV18,.,TRBJ2-5,few,CASSPLFGAGQETQYF,TGTGCCAGCTCACCACTCTTTGGGGCAGGGCAAGAGACCCAGTACTTC
TRBV11-2,.,TRBJ2-7,.,CASSLEDTVVYEQYF,TGTGCCAGCAGCTTAGAGGACACGGTAGTTTACGAGCAGTACTTC
TRBV20-1,TRBD2,TRBJ2-2,.,CSAGEGLGTGELFF,TGCAGTGCTGGGGAGGGGCTGGGTACCGGGGAGCTGTTTTTT
TRBV20-1,.,TRBJ1-6,medium-sized,CSAPTGTGNSPLHF,TGCAGTGCTCCTACCGGGACTGGTAATTCACCCCTCCACTTT
TRBV20-1,TRBD1,TRBJ2-7,.,CSARDHGLQDRVSGEQYF,TGCAGTGCTAGAGATCATGGGTTGCAGGACAGGGTATCTGGTGAGCAGTACTTC